This T cell receptor beta chain was recovered during a study of T cell responses to AZD1222 COVID-19 vaccine. Findings of the study overall: Donors were mostly white British, more females; clonal diversity possibly underestimated.

The J segment lost 2 bases and the V segment lost 5 bases, leaving 3 bases of the junction unmatched. This CDR3 comprises 13 residues. Germline lookup yields CDR1 SGHVS and CDR2 FQNEAQ. TCRdb keeps only in-frame clones here, not all; method: immunoSEQ multiplex PCR. The repertoire includes roughly 150,000 clones, 91% of them detected once, and over 1.1% sits in the top ten. Worth noting for this clone: Its antigen is not identified.

This TCR was recovered from an adult in good health. This chain connects TRBV7-8 to TRBJ2-7, with 7 positions matching TRBD2. The specimen was peripheral blood, collected on day 0 of AZD1222 vaccination. CDR3 residues: CASSAGLTYEQYF. The CDR3 DNA sequence: TGTGCCAGCAGCGCGGGACTAACCTACGAGCAGTACTTC. The full variable domain, its missing parts supplied by reference TRBV7-8 and TRBJ2-7, is GAGVSQSPRYKVAKRGQDVALRCDPISGHVSLFWYQQALGQGPEFLTYFQNEAQLDKSGLPSDRFFAERPEGSVSTLKIQRTQQEDSAVYLCASSAGLTYEQYFGPGTRLTVT.